This T cell receptor (beta chain) emerged from a study of CD8+CD57+ T cells in acquired aplastic anemia (dated by TCRdb to the late 2010s). For context, the study as a whole: On average, sorted CD4+ and CD8+ cells yielded 3.2 ug of extracted DNA, with a range of roughly 0.18 to 30 ug. For healthy donor samples, the average read count was about 9.9 million for CD4+ cells and 11.0 million for CD8+ cells.

The study at large found these results: Twenty-nine CD8+ CDR3 sequences were found in both patients and controls but appeared to be highly expressed in patients and within the immunodominant clones of the patients. Patients and healthy controls showed no significant difference in CD8+ Simpson's diversity (P=0.060).

TCR beta VDJ combination and CDR3 sequence profiling used genomic DNA as the template. An Illumina HiSeq 2000 was the platform used for TCR repertoire sequencing. The authors processed their data as follows. Repertoires were assessed using TRBV/TRBJ rearrangement plots, CDR3 size and DJ length profiles, and Simpson's diversity index. Whichever DNA sequence was most abundant in the deep sequencing data was defined as the immunodominant clone. CDR3 amino acid sequences were checked for sharing across subjects and were also compared against the VDJdb database and published repertoires. Using fastp at Q25 and MiXCR, TCRdb reprocessed the public reads and kept productive beta chains. CDR3 protein sequences are deduplicated, and each keeps its most common genes and DNA. The V and J calls here are based on TCRdb, not the publication. This sample has 40,000 to 45,000 distinct CDR3 sequences in its table, and 65% to 70% of those were observed once. Clones ranked in the top ten supply more than 20% of the sample.

On this clonotype: Its binding antigen is unknown. Base qualities are not provided; no much larger clone lies one nucleotide away.

TCR repertoires of sorted CD4+ and CD8+ blood T cells from severe aplastic anemia patients and healthy subjects were deep-sequenced in the study. Ficoll-Paque density gradient centrifugation was used to isolate peripheral blood mononuclear cells. Before DNA was extracted, CD4+ and CD8+ T cells were sorted using either FACS or magnetic beads. As encoded in the germline V gene, CDR1 is SQVTM while CDR2 is ANQGSEA. Cut back by 3 bases and 4 bases, the V and J ends lie 5 bases apart. The cysteine opens and the phenylalanine closes a CDR3 of 11 amino acids. Left in the record is the CDR3 DNA by itself, 33 bases read in frame from the first base.

This clonotype was obtained from a human donor in good health, serving as a control. Sequenced input: sorted CD4+, CD8+, or CD8+CD57+ T cells (not recorded which) from PBMCs. Rearrangement joined TRBV29-1 to TRBJ2-3; the D gene is possibly TRBD2, with 5 bases matching. The DNA sequence is given as TGCAGCGTTGAGGAGGCAGATACGCAGTATTTT. Its product reads: CSVEEADTQYF.